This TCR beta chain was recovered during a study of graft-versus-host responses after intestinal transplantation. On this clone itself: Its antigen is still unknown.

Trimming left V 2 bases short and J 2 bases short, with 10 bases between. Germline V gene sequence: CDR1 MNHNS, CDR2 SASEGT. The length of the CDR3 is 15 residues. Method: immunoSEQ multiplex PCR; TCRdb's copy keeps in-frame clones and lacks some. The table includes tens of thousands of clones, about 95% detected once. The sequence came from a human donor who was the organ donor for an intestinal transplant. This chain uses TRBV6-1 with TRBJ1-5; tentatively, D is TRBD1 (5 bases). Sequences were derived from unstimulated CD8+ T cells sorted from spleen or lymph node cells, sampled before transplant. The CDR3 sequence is CASSEPGEGNQPQHF. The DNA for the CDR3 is TGTGCCAGCAGTGAACCGGGGGAAGGCAATCAGCCCCAGCATTTT.